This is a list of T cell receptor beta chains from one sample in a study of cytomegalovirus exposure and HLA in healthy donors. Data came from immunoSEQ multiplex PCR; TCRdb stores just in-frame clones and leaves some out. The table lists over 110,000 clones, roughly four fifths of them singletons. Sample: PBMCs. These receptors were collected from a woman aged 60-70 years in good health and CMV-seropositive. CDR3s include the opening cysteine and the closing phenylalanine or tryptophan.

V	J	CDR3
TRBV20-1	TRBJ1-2	CSAHTYGYTF
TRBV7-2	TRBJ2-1	CASSSPGGYNEQFF
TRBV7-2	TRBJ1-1	CASSAWGVANTEAFF
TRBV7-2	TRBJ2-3	CASSSGSTQYF
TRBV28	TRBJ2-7	CASRTAYEQYF
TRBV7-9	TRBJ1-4	CASSLDRGNEKLFF
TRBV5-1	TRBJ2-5	CASSLSRSTGETQYF
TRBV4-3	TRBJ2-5	CASSTTVYQETQYF
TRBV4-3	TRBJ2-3	CASSPQLAGEYTQYF
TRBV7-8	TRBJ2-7	CASSLRQQYEQYF
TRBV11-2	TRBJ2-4	CASSLNPLANIQYF
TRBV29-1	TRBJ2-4	CSVELSAKNIQYF
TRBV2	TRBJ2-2	CASSGLAGGITGELFF
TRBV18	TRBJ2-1	CASSLGTANEQFF
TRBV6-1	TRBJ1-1	CASRGTVNTEAFF
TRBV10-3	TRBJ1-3	CAITFDNSGNTIYF
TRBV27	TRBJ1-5	CASSPLPGVSGNQPQHF
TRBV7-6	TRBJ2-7	CASSRLAVNEQYF
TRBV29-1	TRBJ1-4	CSVEDPGFGNGDEKLFF
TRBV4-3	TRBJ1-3	CASSPSGGRGNTIYF
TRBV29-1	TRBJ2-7	CSVAGQGYEQYF
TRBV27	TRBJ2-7	CASSLSGGISYEQYF
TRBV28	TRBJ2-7	CASSPEGAQREQYF
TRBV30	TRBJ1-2	CAWSRRGRFGYTF
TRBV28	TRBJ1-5	CASRSPGQGNQPQHF
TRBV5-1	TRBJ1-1	CASRGGNTEAFF
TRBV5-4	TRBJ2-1	CASTLDRGLDEQFF
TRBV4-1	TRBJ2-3	CASSQIGFSWGGTDTQYF
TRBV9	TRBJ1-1	CASSVAGGLGSEAFF
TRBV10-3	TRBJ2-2	CAISTGTALTGELFF
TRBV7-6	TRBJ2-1	CASSPSSGPYNEQFF
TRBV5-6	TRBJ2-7	CASSPGATGGASYEQYF
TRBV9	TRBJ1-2	CASSAETTGYYGYTF
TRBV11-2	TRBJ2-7	CASSLVLAGPSVEQYF
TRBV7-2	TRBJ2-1	CASSLGGSGRTEQFF
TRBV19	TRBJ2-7	CASSISLTGFDEQYF
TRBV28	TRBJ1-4	CASSLPGGDNEKLFF
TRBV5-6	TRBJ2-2	CASSQPGLAGGSGELFF
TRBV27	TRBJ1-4	CASSLSRAGGEKLFF
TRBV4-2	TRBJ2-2	CASSQDRQGFGELFF
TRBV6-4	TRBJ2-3	CASSELPVGLARTDTQYF
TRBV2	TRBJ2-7	CASSDATGTGGYEQYF
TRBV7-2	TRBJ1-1	CASSLTGIGVAFF
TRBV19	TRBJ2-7	CASSSSGRGASYEQYF
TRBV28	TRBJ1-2	CASSPPLSGNEVYGYTF
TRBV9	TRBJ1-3	CASSVGGAGASGNTIYF
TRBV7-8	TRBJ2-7	CASSSSRQGPYYEQYF